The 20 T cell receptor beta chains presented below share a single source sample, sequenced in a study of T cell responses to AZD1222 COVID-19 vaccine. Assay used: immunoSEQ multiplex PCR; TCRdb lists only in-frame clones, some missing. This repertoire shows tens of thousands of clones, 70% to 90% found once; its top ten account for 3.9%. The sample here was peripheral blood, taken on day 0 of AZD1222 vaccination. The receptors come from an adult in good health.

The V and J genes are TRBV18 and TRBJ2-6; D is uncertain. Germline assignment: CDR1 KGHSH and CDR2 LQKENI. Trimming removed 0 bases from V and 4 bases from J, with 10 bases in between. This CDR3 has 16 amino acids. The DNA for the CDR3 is TGTGCCAGCTCACCACCGGCAGGTGCCGGGGCCAACGTCCTGACTTTC. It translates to CASSPPAGAGANVLTF.

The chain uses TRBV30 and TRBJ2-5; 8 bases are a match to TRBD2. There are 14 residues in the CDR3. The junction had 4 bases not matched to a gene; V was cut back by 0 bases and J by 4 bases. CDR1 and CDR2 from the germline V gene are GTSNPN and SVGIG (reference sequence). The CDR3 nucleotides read TGTGCCTGGAGTGTACGGGGGGGGTTAGAGACCCAGTACTTC. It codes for CAWSVRGGLETQYF.

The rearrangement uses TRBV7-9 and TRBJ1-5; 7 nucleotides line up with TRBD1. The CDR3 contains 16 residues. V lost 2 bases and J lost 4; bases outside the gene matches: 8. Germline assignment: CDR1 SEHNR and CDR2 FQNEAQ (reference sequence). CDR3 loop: CASSLLTGEENQPQHF. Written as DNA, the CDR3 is TGTGCCAGCAGCTTACTAACAGGGGAGGAGAATCAGCCCCAGCATTTT.

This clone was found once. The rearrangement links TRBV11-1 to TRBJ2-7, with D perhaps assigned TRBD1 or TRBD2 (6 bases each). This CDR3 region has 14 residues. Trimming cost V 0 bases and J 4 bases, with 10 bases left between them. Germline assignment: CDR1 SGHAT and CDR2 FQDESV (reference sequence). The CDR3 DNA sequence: TGTGCCAGCAGCTTAGCGGGGGGCACTTACGAGCAGTACTTC. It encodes CASSLAGGTYEQYF.

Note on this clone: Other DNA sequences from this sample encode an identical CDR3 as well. CDR3 sequence: CASSPGQGANYGYTF. The CDR3 coding sequence is TGTGCCAGCAGCCCGGGACAGGGGGCGAACTATGGCTACACCTTC. V usage is TRBV5-4 and J usage is TRBJ1-2; TRBD1 agrees at 12 bases. V shed 4 bases and J 2 bases; nucleotides not matched to a gene: 3. CDR1 and CDR2 from the germline V gene are SGHNT and YYREEE (reference sequence). The CDR3 is 15 amino acids.

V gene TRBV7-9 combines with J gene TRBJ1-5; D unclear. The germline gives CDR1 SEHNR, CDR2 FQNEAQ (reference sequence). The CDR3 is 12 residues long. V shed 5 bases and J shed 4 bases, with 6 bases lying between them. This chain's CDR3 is CASSPGNQPQHF. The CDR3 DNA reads TGTGCCAGCAGCCCCGGGAATCAGCCCCAGCATTTT. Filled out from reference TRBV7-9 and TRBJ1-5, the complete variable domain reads DTGVSQNPRHKITKRGQNVTFRCDPISEHNRLYWYRQTLGQGPEFLTYFQNEAQLEKSRLLSDRFSAERPKGSFSTLEIQRTEQGDSAMYLCASSPGNQPQHFGDGTRLSIL.

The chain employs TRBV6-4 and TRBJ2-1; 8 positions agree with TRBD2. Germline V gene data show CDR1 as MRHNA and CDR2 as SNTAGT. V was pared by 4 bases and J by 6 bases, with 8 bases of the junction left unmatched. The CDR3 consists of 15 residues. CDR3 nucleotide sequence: TGTGCCAGCAGTGTAGACGGGGGGGCCAGCAATGAGCAGTTCTTC. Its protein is CASSVDGGASNEQFF.

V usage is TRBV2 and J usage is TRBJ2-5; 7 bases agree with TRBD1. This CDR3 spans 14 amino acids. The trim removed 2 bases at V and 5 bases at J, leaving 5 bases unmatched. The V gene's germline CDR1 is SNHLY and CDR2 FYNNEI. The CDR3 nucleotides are TGTGCCAGCAGTGAAAGGCAGGGGGAGGAGACCCAGTACTTC. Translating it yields CASSERQGEETQYF.

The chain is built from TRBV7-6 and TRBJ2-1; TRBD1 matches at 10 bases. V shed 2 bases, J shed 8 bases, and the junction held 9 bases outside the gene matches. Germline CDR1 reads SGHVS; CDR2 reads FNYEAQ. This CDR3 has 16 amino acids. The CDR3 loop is CASSLTGTGAVYEQFF. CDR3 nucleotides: TGTGCCAGCAGCTTAACCGGGACAGGGGCTGTTTATGAGCAGTTCTTC.

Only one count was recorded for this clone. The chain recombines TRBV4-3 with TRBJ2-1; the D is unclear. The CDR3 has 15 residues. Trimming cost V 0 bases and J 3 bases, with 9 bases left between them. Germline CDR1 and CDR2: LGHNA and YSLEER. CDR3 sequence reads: CASSQDYTVYNEQFF. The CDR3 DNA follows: TGCGCCAGCAGCCAAGATTATACAGTCTACAATGAGCAGTTCTTC.

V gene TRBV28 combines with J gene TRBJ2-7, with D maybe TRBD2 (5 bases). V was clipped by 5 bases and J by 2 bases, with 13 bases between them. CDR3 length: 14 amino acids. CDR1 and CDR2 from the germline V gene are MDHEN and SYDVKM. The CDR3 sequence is CASSRTPAAYEQYF. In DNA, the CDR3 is TGTGCCAGCAGTCGGACTCCGGCGGCCTACGAGCAGTACTTC.

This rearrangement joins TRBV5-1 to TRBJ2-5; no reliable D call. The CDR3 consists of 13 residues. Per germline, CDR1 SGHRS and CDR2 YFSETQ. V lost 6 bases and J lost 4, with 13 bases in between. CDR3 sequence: CASNLGGRETQYF. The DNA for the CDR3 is TGCGCCAGCAATCTGGGTGGCCGAGAGACCCAGTACTTC.

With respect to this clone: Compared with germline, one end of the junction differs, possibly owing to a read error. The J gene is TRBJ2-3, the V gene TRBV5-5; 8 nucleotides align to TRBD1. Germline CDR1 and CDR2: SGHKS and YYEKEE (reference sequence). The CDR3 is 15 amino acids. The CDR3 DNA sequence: TGTGCCAGCAGCTTGCAAACAGGGGGTAAAGATGCGCAGTATTTT. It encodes CASSLQTGGKDAQYF.

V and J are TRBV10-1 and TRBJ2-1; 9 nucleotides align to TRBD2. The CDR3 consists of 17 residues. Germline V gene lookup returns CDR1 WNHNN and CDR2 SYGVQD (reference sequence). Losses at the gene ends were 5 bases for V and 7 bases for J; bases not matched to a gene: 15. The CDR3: CASSLSPASGERNEQFF. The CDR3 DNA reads TGCGCCAGCAGTCTATCCCCGGCTAGCGGGGAAAGGAATGAGCAGTTCTTC.

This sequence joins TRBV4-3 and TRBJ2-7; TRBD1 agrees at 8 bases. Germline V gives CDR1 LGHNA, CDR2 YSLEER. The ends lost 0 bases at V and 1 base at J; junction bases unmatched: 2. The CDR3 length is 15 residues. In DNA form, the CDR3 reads TGCGCCAGCAGCCAAGAGTGGACAGGGTCCTACGAGCAGTACTTC. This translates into CASSQEWTGSYEQYF.

CDR3 DNA: TGTGCCAGCAGCCCTTTACTTTTTGGACGCGTAGCTAACTATGGCTACACCTTC. It encodes CASSPLLFGRVANYGYTF. This chain links TRBV6-2 or TRBV6-3 with TRBJ1-2, with D unresolved. Germline-derived CDR1 and CDR2 are MNHEY and SVGEGT. V lost 6 bases and J 0 bases, leaving 23 bases between the germline ends. The CDR3 has 18 amino acids.

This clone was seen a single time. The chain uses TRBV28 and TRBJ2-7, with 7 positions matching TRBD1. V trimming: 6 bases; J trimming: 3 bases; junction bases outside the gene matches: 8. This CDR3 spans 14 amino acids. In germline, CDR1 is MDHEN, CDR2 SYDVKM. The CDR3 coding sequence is TGTGCCAGCAGGATGACAGGGTCGTTCTACGAGCAGTACTTC. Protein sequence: CASRMTGSFYEQYF.

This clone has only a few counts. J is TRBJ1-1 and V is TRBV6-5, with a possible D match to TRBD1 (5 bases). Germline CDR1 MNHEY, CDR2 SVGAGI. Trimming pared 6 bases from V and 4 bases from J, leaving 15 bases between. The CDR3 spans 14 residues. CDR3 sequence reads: CASSVGWGITEAFF. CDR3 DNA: TGTGCCAGCAGCGTAGGGTGGGGGATCACTGAAGCTTTCTTT.

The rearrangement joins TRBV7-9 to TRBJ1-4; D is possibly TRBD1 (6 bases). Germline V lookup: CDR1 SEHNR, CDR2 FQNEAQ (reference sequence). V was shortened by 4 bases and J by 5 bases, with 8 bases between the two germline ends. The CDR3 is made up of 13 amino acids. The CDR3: CASSWGANEKLFF. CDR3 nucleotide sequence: TGTGCCAGCAGCTGGGGGGCCAATGAAAAACTGTTTTTT.

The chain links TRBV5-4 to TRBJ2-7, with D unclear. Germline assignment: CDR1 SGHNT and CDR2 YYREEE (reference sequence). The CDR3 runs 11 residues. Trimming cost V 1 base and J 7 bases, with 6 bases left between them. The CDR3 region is CASSLMGEQYF. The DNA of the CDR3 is TGTGCCAGCAGCTTGATGGGAGAGCAGTACTTC.